Below, 19 T cell receptor beta chains from the same sample are listed, as sequenced in a study of blood T cell repertoires in COVID-19 (TCRdb year 2020). Libraries were prepared through the immunoSEQ multiplex PCR assay. The source is immuneACCESS, and TCRdb retained only in-frame sequences with V and J called. Part of the clones is not carried over; for the studies checked, unresolved V genes explain less than half of this, and the remainder is unexplained. Across this sample there are some 190,000 clones, with roughly 90% seen only once. The top ten clonotypes cover 1.5% to 2% of the sample. Sequencing was done on a sample of peripheral blood. The receptors were sampled from a man aged 18-30 years with active or convalescent COVID-19.

The gene calls are TRBV7-2 and TRBJ2-7; D remains ambiguous. Germline V gene lookup returns CDR1 SGHTA and CDR2 FQGNSA. The CDR3 runs 13 residues. Trimming shortened V by 1 base and J by 4 bases, and 8 bases separated the two germline ends. CDR3 sequence reads: CASSLVTRYEQYF. CDR3 coding DNA: TGTGCCAGCAGCTTAGTAACGAGATACGAGCAGTACTTC.

V usage is TRBV6-5 and J usage is TRBJ2-2, with 11 bases lining up with TRBD2. The CDR3 spans 15 residues. J lost 1 base, V lost 6 bases, and 1 base had no gene match. CDR1 and CDR2 from the germline V gene are MNHEY and SVGAGI. CDR3 sequence reads: CASRGTSGNTGELFF. The CDR3 DNA reads as TGTGCCAGCAGGGGGACTAGCGGGAACACCGGGGAGCTGTTTTTT.

The rearrangement links TRBV30 to TRBJ2-3, with unresolved D. Germline V gene data show CDR1 as GTSNPN and CDR2 as SVGIG (reference sequence). Trimming left V 7 bases short and J 1 base short, with 12 bases between. The CDR3 covers 13 residues. The DNA for the CDR3 is TGTGCCTCCCGAGAGGTTGGCACAGATACGCAGTATTTT. Its translation: CASREVGTDTQYF.

The chain uses TRBV7-8 and TRBJ1-1, with a weak D call TRBD1 (6 bases). Germline lookup yields CDR1 SGHVS and CDR2 FQNEAQ. Trimming removed 2 bases at V and 6 bases at J, with 16 bases between. This CDR3 is 15 amino acids long. CDR3 in amino acids: CASSLFGGPGPEAFF. Written as DNA, the CDR3 is TGTGCCAGCAGCTTATTCGGGGGGCCAGGCCCTGAAGCTTTCTTT.

This clone appeared a single time. The rearrangement uses TRBV3-1 (or the pseudogene TRBV3-2) and TRBJ2-1; perhaps TRBD2 as D (6 bases). The germline V gene encodes CDR1 LGHDT and CDR2 YNNKEL (reference sequence). Trimming pared 1 base from V and 8 bases from J, leaving 12 bases between. The length of the CDR3 is 14 residues. The CDR3: CASSQAGRGYEQFF. In DNA, the CDR3 is TGTGCCAGCAGCCAAGCTGGCCGGGGGTATGAGCAGTTCTTC.

The J gene is TRBJ2-7, the V gene TRBV7-2; D may be TRBD1 (6 bases). The germline V and J ends were trimmed by 4 bases and 2 bases, with 12 bases remaining between them. This CDR3 has 14 amino acids. Germline values: CDR1 SGHTA, CDR2 FQGNSA. Here the CDR3 DNA reads TGTGCCAGCAGCTCACCCGGGACACCCTACGAGCAGTACTTC. It specifies CASSSPGTPYEQYF.

This sequence joins TRBV4-2 and TRBJ1-1, with a tentative D call TRBD1 (6 bases). Trimming cost V 3 bases and J 0 bases, with 14 bases left between them. Germline-derived CDR1 and CDR2 are LGHNA and YNFKEQ. The CDR3 runs 16 residues. Here the CDR3 reads CASSQDSLGVNTEAFF. CDR3 DNA: TGTGCCAGCAGCCAGGACAGCTTAGGGGTGAACACTGAAGCTTTCTTT.

The chain recombines TRBV7-9 with TRBJ2-3; 7 positions match TRBD1. This CDR3 is 16 amino acids long. Germline CDR1 reads SEHNR; CDR2 reads FQNEAQ (reference sequence). Trimming cost V 4 bases and J 2 bases; bases outside gene matches: 9. The CDR3 protein is CASSSTGQRITDTQYF. The DNA of the CDR3 is TGTGCCAGCAGCTCCACGGGACAGAGAATCACAGATACGCAGTATTTT. The entire variable domain, with the rest obtained from reference TRBV7-9 and TRBJ2-3, is as follows: DTGVSQNPRHKITKRGQNVTFRCDPISEHNRLYWYRQTLGQGPEFLTYFQNEAQLEKSRLLSDRFSAERPKGSFSTLEIQRTEQGDSAMYLCASSSTGQRITDTQYFGPGTRLTVL.

The V and J genes are TRBV28 and TRBJ1-4; 9 bases are a match to TRBD1. The CDR3 runs 17 residues. Trimming removed 5 bases from V and 4 bases from J; junction bases left unmatched: 11. Germline values: CDR1 MDHEN, CDR2 SYDVKM. CDR3 sequence reads: CASSPVPGQGDNEKLFF. CDR3 bases: TGTGCCAGCAGTCCTGTCCCGGGACAGGGCGATAATGAAAAACTGTTTTTT.

The CDR3 DNA reads as TGTGCCAGCAGTTACTTGGACAGGGGGCTCGGTGGCTACACCTTC. Protein: CASSYLDRGLGGYTF. This chain links TRBV6-5 with TRBJ1-2; TRBD1 matches 11 bases. V lost 1 base to trimming and J lost 7 bases; unmatched junction nucleotides: 5. There are 15 residues in the CDR3. Per germline, CDR1 MNHEY and CDR2 SVGAGI.

CDR3 bases: TGTGCCAGCAGCTTAAGATCCGCAGGGGAGCAGTTCTTC. Its translation is CASSLRSAGEQFF. This chain links TRBV7-3 with TRBJ2-1; tentatively, D is TRBD1 (5 bases). This CDR3 comprises 13 residues. CDR1 is SGHTA and CDR2 is FQGTGA in the germline V gene. The V gene lost 1 base and the J gene lost 10 bases, with 11 bases spanning the gap.

V is TRBV3-1 (or the pseudogene TRBV3-2) and J is TRBJ1-3; D is uncertain. In germline, CDR1 is LGHDT, CDR2 YNNKEL (reference sequence). Trimming left V 4 bases short and J 1 base short, with 11 bases between. The CDR3 is 15 amino acids. CDR3 protein: CASSPFEGSGNTIYF. The CDR3 DNA follows: TGTGCCAGCAGCCCCTTCGAGGGATCTGGAAACACCATATATTTT.

This chain joins TRBV2 and TRBJ2-5, with 10 bases identical to TRBD1. The V and J ends lost 6 bases and 4 bases, in that order; junction bases with no gene match: 5. The CDR3 spans 14 residues. Germline V lookup: CDR1 SNHLY, CDR2 FYNNEI. DNA for the CDR3: TGTGCCAGCAGGATGACAGGGGGCATAGAGACCCAGTACTTC. The encoded protein is CASRMTGGIETQYF. Together with reference TRBV2 and TRBJ2-5, the CDR3 gives the full variable domain: EPEVTQTPSHQVTQMGQEVILRCVPISNHLYFYWYRQILGQKVEFLVSFYNNEISEKSEIFDDQFSVERPDGSNFTLKIRSTKLEDSAMYFCASRMTGGIETQYFGPGTRLLVL.

This clone was recorded at least ten times. The rearrangement uses TRBV9 and TRBJ1-3; the D is unclear. Deletions cut 0 bases from V and 5 bases from J, with 24 bases between. The CDR3 is 19 amino acids. Germline CDR1 SGDLS, CDR2 YYNGEE. CDR3 protein: CASSVGLPGISSGRNTIYF. The CDR3 DNA sequence: TGTGCCAGCAGCGTAGGTCTCCCAGGTATCTCCTCTGGAAGAAACACCATATATTTT.

The gene calls are TRBV2 and TRBJ1-1, with a tentative D call TRBD1 (5 bases). The germline CDR1 and CDR2 sequences are SNHLY and FYNNEI. Trimming stripped 2 bases from V and 5 bases from J, with 21 bases between. The CDR3 has 17 amino acids. The CDR3 loop reads CASSEQDTGSFKTEAFF. The CDR3 DNA reads as TGTGCCAGCAGTGAACAGGACACTGGCTCGTTTAAAACTGAAGCTTTCTTT. Combining the CDR3 with reference TRBV2 and TRBJ1-1 gives the whole variable domain EPEVTQTPSHQVTQMGQEVILRCVPISNHLYFYWYRQILGQKVEFLVSFYNNEISEKSEIFDDQFSVERPDGSNFTLKIRSTKLEDSAMYFCASSEQDTGSFKTEAFFGQGTRLTVV.

This chain links TRBV19 with TRBJ2-7; D is possibly TRBD1 (6 bases). The V and J ends lost 1 base and 2 bases respectively, with 9 bases between them. This CDR3 is built from 14 residues. The germline V gene encodes CDR1 LNHDA and CDR2 SQIVND (reference sequence). CDR3 sequence (DNA): TGTGCCAGTAGTATAGGTGGGGGCACCTACGAGCAGTACTTC. It specifies CASSIGGGTYEQYF.

The chain carries TRBV18 and TRBJ2-3, with no clear D. Looked up from germline, CDR1 is KGHSH and CDR2 is LQKENI. The CDR3 consists of 11 residues. Between the trimmed V and J ends, which lost 6 bases and 2 bases, there was a span of 3 bases. DNA of the CDR3: TGTGCCAGCTCCCTCACAGATACGCAGTATTTT. Protein: CASSLTDTQYF.

CDR3 nucleotide sequence: TGTGCCAGTAGTATAGGAGGGGAGACCCAGTACTTC. Translating gives CASSIGGETQYF. The J gene is TRBJ2-5, the V gene TRBV19; D possibly corresponds to TRBD2 (5 bases). The V gene's germline CDR1 is LNHDA and CDR2 SQIVND (reference sequence). CDR3 size: 12 residues. The V and J ends lost 1 base and 5 bases respectively, with 5 bases between them.

This chain links TRBV2 with TRBJ1-1, with TRBD1 identical over 8 bases. V shed 10 bases, J shed 0 bases, and the junction held 4 bases outside the gene matches. The CDR3 contains 13 residues. Germline lookup yields CDR1 SNHLY and CDR2 FYNNEI. The CDR3 nucleotides are TGTGCCAACGGACAGGGCATGAACACTGAAGCTTTCTTT. Protein product: CANGQGMNTEAFF.